The sequence of this T cell receptor beta chain was determined in a study of T cells in Graves' hyperthyroidism and ophthalmopathy. General observations from the study: In blood, most of the thyroid clonotypes expanded above 0.001 were also present.

In its sample, this clonotype was seen many times. Its target is not known. Amplification yielded TCR beta CDR3 regions, with RNA transcripts as the source. First-round RT-PCR targeting the TCR CDR3 was performed with the HTBI primer set. One entry per CDR3 protein, called by TCRdb with MiXCR from the multiplex PCR reads. The profile shows fewer than 650,000 distinct CDR3 sequences, under 15% of them singletons. Germline CDR1 reads MNHEY; CDR2 reads SMNVEV (reference sequence). This CDR3 is built from 14 residues. The germline V and J ends were trimmed by 4 bases and 6 bases, with 15 bases remaining between them. Individuals with ophthalmopathy presented a Clinical Activity Score of at least 3, a NOSPECS grade of at least 4 and a duration under 3 months. Based on clinical symptoms, serum thyroxine and TRAb, thyroid ultrasound and orbital computed tomography, diagnoses were reached.

What was sequenced was blood. This TCR was recovered from a woman aged 40 to 49 with Graves' ophthalmopathy. The rearrangement links TRBV27 to TRBJ1-1; the D gene is possibly TRBD1 (5 bases). The CDR3 loop reads CASSSGLPYAEAFF. In DNA form, the CDR3 reads TGTGCCAGCAGTTCGGGACTGCCTTACGCTGAAGCTTTCTTT.